This T cell receptor beta chain originates from a study of shared clonotypes between healthy human individuals. Assay used: immunoSEQ multiplex PCR; TCRdb lists only in-frame clones, some missing. This sample carries more than 450,000 clones, about four fifths of them seen once, and the ten largest clones take about an eighth. Study-level points and caveats: In having few donors, the study represented limited genetic and exposure-history diversity. Donor clonotype sharing was expected to depend on sequencing depth.

There were only Caucasian adults among the donors, and all lived in Nashville, Tennessee. Germline values: CDR1 SGHRS, CDR2 YFSETQ. V lost 4 bases and J 3 bases, leaving 14 bases between the germline ends. This CDR3 is 14 amino acids long. In the case of this clone: Its antigen remains unidentified.

This chain links TRBV5-1 with TRBJ2-7, with D maybe TRBD2 (6 bases). This receptor was obtained from a woman between 40 and 55 years old in good health. Some clones in this sample may be carry-over from other donors' samples. Sequenced input: PBMCs. The CDR3 protein is CASSVFGGGYEQYF. The CDR3 bases are TGCGCCAGCAGCGTTTTTGGGGGAGGCTACGAGCAGTACTTC.